This T cell receptor beta chain comes out of a study of identical twins. The CDR3 has 15 residues. V lost 0 bases and J 3 bases, leaving 12 bases between the germline ends. Per germline, CDR1 SGHRS and CDR2 YFSETQ. Each CDR3 protein gets one entry after TCRdb re-called the 5' RACE reads with MiXCR. The sample carries a few hundred thousand distinct CDR3 sequences, 8.5% to 10% recorded once. This clonotype showed up just a few times. Its antigen is not identified. Healthy Caucasian donors formed the entire cohort. Study-level results: With beta out-of-frame sequences, excess sharing by twins was weaker. There was more out-of-frame TCR alpha sharing in monozygotic twins than models estimated. The presence of invariant MAIT and iNKT cells could partly confound analyses of zero-insertion sequences.

Sequencing was done on a sample of naive T cells sorted from blood. The TCR was taken from a woman between 50 and 59 years old in good health. The chain links TRBV5-1 to TRBJ1-1; TRBD1 might be the D (5 bases). The DNA for the CDR3 is TGCGCCAGCAGCTTGGTAGGGGATCGGGACACTGAAGCTTTCTTT. Translated: CASSLVGDRDTEAFF.